This T cell receptor beta chain was profiled in a study of blood T cell repertoires in COVID-19. On the study more broadly: Sources were T cells, B-cell-depleted T cells, or PBMCs; the material itself was cDNA or gDNA.

Per the original data handling: Researchers report that nucleated cell counts were estimated from reference gene primer amplification. TCRdb's table, derived via immunoSEQ multiplex PCR, lists solely in-frame clones and lacks some. For V, J and clone size, that table is used; D and trimming come from the DNA. The table has roughly 86,000 clones, approximately 86% seen once. This clone was seen repeatedly, ten times or more. The junction had 10 bases not matched to a gene; V was cut back by 4 bases and J by 1 base. Germline V gene lookup returns CDR1 SQVTM and CDR2 ANQGSEA. The CDR3 runs to 17 residues.

The sample comprised peripheral blood. The sequence was collected from a man aged 35 to 55 with acute or convalescent COVID-19. The chain joins TRBV29-1 to TRBJ2-1; 10 bases agree with TRBD1. The CDR3 loop is CSVGGTGASISYNEQFF. CDR3 bases: TGCAGCGTTGGCGGGACAGGGGCATCAATTTCCTACAATGAGCAGTTCTTC.